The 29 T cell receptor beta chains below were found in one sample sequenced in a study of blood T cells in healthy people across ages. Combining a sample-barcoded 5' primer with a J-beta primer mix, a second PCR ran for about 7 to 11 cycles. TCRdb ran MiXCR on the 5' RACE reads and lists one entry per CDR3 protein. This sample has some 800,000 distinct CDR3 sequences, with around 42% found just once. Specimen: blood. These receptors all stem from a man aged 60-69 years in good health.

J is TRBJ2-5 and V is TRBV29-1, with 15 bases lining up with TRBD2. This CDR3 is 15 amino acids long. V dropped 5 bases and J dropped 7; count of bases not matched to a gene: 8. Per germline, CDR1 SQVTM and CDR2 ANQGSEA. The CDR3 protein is CSVPGEGLAGGTQYF. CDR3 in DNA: TGCAGCGTTCCAGGAGAGGGACTAGCGGGGGGGACCCAGTACTTC. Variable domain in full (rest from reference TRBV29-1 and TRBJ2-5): SAVISQKPSRDICQRGTSLTIQCQVDSQVTMMFWYRQQPGQSLTLIATANQGSEATYESGFVIDKFPISRPNLTFSTLTVSNMSPEDSSIYLCSVPGEGLAGGTQYFGPGTRLLVL.

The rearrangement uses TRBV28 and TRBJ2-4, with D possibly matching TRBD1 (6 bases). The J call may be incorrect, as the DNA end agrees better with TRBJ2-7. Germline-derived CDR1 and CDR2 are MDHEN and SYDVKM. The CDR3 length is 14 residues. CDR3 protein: CASSLGGKRYEQYF. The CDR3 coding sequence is TGTGCCAGCAGTTTAGGGGGCAAGAGGTACGAGCAGTACTTC.

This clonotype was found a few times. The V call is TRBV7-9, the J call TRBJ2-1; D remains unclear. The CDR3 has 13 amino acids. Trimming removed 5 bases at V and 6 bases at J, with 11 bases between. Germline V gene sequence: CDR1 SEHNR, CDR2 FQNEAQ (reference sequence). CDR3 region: CASSRRTVNEQFF. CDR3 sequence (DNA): TGTGCCAGCAGCAGACGGACGGTCAATGAGCAGTTCTTC.

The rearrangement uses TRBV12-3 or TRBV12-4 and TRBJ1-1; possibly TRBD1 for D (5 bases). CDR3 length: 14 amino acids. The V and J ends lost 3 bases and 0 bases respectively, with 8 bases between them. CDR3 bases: TGTGCCAGCAGTTTTTGGGGCATGAACACTGAAGCTTTCTTT. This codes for CASSFWGMNTEAFF.

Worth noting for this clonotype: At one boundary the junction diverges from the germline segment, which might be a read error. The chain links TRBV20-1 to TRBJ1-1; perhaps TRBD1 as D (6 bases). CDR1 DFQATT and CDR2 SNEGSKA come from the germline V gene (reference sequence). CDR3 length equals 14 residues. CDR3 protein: CSARGGTKNTEAFF. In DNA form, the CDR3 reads TGCAGTGCAAGAGGGGGTACGAAGAACACTGAAGCTTTCTTT.

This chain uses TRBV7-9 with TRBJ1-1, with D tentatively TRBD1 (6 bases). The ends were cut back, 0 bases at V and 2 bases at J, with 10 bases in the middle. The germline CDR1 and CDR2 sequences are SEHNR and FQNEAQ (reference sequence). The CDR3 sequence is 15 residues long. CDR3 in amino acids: CASSLAGQKNTEAFF. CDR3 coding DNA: TGTGCCAGCAGCTTAGCGGGACAAAAAAACACTGAAGCTTTCTTT.

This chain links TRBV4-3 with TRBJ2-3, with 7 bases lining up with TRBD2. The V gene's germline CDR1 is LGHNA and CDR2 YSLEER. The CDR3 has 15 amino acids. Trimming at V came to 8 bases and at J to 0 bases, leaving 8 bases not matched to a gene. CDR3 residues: CASGSSGFSTDTQYF. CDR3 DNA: TGCGCCAGCGGGAGTAGCGGGTTTAGCACAGATACGCAGTATTTT.

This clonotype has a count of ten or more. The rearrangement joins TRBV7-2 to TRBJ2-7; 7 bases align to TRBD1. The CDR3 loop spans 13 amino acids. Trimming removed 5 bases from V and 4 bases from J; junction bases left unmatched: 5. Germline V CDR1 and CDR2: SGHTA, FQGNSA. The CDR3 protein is CASSKPGQYEQYF. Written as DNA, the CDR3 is TGTGCCAGCAGCAAACCGGGACAGTACGAGCAGTACTTC.

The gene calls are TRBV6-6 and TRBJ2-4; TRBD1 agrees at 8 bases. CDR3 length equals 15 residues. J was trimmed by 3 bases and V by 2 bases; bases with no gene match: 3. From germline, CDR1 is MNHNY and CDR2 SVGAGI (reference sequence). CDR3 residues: CASSYPTGDKNIQYF. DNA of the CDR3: TGTGCCAGCAGTTACCCGACAGGGGACAAAAACATTCAGTACTTC.

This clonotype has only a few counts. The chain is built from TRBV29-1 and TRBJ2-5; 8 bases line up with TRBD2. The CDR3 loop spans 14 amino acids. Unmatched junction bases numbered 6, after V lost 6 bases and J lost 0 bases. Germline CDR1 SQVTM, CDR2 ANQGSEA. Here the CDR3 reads CSVGGARYQETQYF. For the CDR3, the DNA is TGCAGCGTCGGGGGGGCCCGGTACCAAGAGACCCAGTACTTC.

The CDR3 DNA reads TGTGCCAGCAACTACGGAAGGGGGGCCTACGAGCAGTACTTC. Protein sequence: CASNYGRGAYEQYF. V and J are TRBV6-5 and TRBJ2-7, with D possibly being TRBD1 or TRBD2 (6 bases each). The CDR3 covers 14 residues. The V end was cut by 7 bases, the J end by 2 bases, with 15 bases between. Germline V gene sequence: CDR1 MNHEY, CDR2 SVGAGI.

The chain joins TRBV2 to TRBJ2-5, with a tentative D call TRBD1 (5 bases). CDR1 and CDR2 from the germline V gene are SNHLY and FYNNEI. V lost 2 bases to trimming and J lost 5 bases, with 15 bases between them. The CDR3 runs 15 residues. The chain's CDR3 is CASSEFSLTAETQYF. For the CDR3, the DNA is TGTGCCAGCAGTGAATTTAGTTTGACAGCCGAGACCCAGTACTTC.

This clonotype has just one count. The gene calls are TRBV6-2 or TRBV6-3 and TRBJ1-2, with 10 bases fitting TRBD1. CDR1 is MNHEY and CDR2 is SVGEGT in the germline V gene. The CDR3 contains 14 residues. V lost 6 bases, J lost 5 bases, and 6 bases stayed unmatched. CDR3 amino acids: CASRSRGQGYGYTF. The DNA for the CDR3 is TGTGCCAGCAGATCACGGGGACAGGGGTATGGCTACACCTTC.

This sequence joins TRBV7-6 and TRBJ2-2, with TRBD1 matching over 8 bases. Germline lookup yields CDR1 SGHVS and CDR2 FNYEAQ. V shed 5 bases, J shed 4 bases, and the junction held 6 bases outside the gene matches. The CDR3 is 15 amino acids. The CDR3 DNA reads TGTGCCAGCAGCAAAGAGACAGGGGTCACCGGGGAGCTGTTTTTT. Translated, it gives CASSKETGVTGELFF.

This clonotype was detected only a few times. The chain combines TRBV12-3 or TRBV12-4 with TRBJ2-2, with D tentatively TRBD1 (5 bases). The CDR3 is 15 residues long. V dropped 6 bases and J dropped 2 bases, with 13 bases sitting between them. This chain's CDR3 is CASSLDRINTGELFF. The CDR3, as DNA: TGTGCCAGCAGCCTCGACAGAATTAACACCGGGGAGCTGTTTTTT.

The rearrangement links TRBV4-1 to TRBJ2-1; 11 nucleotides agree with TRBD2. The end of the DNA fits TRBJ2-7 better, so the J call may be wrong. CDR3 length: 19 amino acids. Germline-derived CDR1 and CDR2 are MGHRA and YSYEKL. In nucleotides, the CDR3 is TGCGCCAGCAGCCCTGCCGGGGCTAGCGGGGGGAGCTCCTACAATGAGCAGTACTTC. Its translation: CASSPAGASGGSSYNEQYF.

CDR3 DNA sequence: TGTGCCAGCAGCCAAGAGAGGCAGGGCTACGAGCAGTACTTC. It specifies CASSQERQGYEQYF. The chain recombines TRBV4-2 with TRBJ2-7; possible D gene TRBD1, 5 bases. The germline V gene has CDR1 LGHNA and CDR2 YNFKEQ. The CDR3 length is 14 residues. V was cut by 0 bases and J by 3 bases, with 9 bases left in between.

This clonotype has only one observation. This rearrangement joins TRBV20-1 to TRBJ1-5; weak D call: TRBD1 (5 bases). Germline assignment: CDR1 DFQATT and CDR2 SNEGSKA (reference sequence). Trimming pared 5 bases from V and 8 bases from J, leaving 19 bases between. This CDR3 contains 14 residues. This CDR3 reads CSAWRGGAVEPQHF. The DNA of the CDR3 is TGCAGTGCTTGGCGGGGGGGAGCCGTAGAGCCCCAGCATTTT.

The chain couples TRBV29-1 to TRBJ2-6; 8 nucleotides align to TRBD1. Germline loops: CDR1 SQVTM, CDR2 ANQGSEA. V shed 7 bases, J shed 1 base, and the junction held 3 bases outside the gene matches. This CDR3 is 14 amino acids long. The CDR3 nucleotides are TGCAGCGCACAGGGGGTTTCTGGGGCCAACGTCCTGACTTTC. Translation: CSAQGVSGANVLTF.

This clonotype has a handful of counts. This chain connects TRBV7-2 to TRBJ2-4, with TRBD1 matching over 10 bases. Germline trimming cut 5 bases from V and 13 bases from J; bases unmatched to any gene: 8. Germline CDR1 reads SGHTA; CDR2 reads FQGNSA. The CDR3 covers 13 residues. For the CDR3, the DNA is TGTGCCAGCAGCGCTCGGGACAGGGGTGTGCAGTACTTC. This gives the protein CASSARDRGVQYF.

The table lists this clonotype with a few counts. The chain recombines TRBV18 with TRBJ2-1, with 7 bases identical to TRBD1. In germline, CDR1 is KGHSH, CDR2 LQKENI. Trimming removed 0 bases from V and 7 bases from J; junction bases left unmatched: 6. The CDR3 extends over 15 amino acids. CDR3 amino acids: CASSPPIGGGNEQFF. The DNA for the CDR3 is TGTGCCAGCTCACCACCGATAGGGGGCGGAAATGAGCAGTTCTTC.

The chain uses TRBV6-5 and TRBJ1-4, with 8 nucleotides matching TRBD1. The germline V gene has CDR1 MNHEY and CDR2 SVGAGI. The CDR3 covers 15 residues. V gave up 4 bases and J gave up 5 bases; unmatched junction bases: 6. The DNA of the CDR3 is TGTGCCAGCAGTTCGAACAGGGGGAGGAATGAAAAACTGTTTTTT. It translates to CASSSNRGRNEKLFF.

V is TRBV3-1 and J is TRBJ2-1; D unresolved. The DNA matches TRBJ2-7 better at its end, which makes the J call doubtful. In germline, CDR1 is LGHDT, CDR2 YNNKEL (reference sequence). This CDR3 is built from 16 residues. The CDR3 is CASSQGIRSSYNEQYF. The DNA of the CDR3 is TGTGCCAGCAGCCAAGGTATAAGGAGCTCCTACAATGAGCAGTACTTC.

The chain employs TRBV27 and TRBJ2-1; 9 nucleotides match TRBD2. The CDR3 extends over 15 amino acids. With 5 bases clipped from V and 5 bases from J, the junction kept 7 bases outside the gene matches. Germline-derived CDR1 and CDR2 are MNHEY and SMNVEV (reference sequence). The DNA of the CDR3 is TGTGCCAGCAGTGACCAGCGGGGGGCTGACAATGAGCAGTTCTTC. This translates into CASSDQRGADNEQFF.

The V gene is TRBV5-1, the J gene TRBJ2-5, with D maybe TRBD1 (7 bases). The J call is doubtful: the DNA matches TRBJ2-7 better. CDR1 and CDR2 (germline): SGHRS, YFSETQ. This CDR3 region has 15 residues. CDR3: CASSLIRQGGDEQYF. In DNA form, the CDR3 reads TGCGCCAGCAGCTTGATTAGGCAGGGGGGCGACGAGCAGTACTTC.

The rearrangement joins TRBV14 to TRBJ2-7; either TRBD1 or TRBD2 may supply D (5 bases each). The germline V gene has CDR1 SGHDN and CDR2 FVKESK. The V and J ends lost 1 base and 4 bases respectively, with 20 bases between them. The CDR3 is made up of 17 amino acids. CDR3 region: CASSQAPLRGEIYEQYF. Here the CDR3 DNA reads TGTGCCAGCAGCCAAGCCCCCTTGCGAGGGGAGATATACGAGCAGTACTTC. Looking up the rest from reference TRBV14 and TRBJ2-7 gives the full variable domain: EAGVTQFPSHSVIEKGQTVTLRCDPISGHDNLYWYRRVMGKEIKFLLHFVKESKQDESGMPNNRFLAERTGGTYSTLKVQPAELEDSGVYFCASSQAPLRGEIYEQYFGPGTRLTVT.

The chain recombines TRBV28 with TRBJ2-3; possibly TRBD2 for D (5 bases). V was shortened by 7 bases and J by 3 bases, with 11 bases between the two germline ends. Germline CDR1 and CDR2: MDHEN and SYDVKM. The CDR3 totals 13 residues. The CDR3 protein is CASNPPGTDTQYF. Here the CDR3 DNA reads TGTGCCAGCAATCCTCCGGGGACAGATACGCAGTATTTT. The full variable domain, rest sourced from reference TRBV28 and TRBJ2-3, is DVKVTQSSRYLVKRTGEKVFLECVQDMDHENMFWYRQDPGLGLRLIYFSYDVKMKEKGDIPEGYSVSREKKERFSLILESASTNQTSMYLCASNPPGTDTQYFGPGTRLTVL.

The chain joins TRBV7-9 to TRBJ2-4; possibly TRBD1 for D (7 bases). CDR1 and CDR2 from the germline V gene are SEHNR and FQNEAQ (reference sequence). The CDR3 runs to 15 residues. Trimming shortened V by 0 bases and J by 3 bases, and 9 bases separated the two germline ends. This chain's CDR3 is CASSLAQGGKNIQYF. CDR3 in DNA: TGTGCCAGCAGCTTAGCTCAGGGGGGCAAAAACATTCAGTACTTC.

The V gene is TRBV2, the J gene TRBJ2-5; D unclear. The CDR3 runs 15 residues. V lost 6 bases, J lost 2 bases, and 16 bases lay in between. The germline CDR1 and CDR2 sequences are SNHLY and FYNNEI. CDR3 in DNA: TGTGCCAGCAGCACCATTACCGGGCCACAAGAGACCCAGTACTTC. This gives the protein CASSTITGPQETQYF.